A single sample gave rise to the 13 T cell receptor beta chains below, sequenced in a study of T cells expressing NK-cell markers. Reanalyzing the 5' RACE reads, TCRdb keeps one entry per CDR3 protein, without DNA. The table gives some 600,000 distinct CDR3 sequences; the top ten clones make up around 3.3% of it. Sequencing was done on a sample of blood T cells: a sorted CD56 or NKG2C T cell subset, CD4+ or CD8+ T cells, or bulk PBMC T cells (not recorded which). These receptors were taken from a man in his late teens or twenties in good health.

V gene TRBV12-3 or TRBV12-4 combines with J gene TRBJ2-5; without DNA, the TCRdb call of TRBD2 cannot be checked. This CDR3 region has 17 residues. The CDR3 protein is CASSLNIRGGAYETQYF.

This chain uses TRBV25-1 with TRBJ2-2. The CDR3 runs 15 residues. Germline V CDR1 and CDR2: MGHDK, SYGVNS. CDR3 amino acids: CASSDRSSGTGELFF.

The CDR3 loop is CSARGLAGTSGRNEQFF. The V call is TRBV20-1, the J call TRBJ2-1; checking the TCRdb D call of TRBD2 is not possible without DNA. This CDR3 comprises 17 residues. Germline CDR1 DFQATT, CDR2 SNEGSKA (reference sequence).

The rearrangement links TRBV20-1 to TRBJ2-1; there is no DNA to check the TCRdb D call of TRBD2. The germline CDR1 and CDR2 sequences are DFQATT and SNEGSKA (reference sequence). The CDR3 runs to 18 residues. The chain's CDR3 is CSARVRTSGKSTYNEQFF.

The chain has TRBV9 and TRBJ2-3; absent DNA, TCRdb's TRBD2 call cannot be checked. The CDR3 covers 14 residues. Germline loops: CDR1 SGDLS, CDR2 YYNGEE. CDR3 residues: CASSDGSSLGTQYF.

This rearrangement joins TRBV12-3 or TRBV12-4 to TRBJ1-1. The CDR3 sequence is 13 residues long. CDR3 sequence reads: CASTVAVRTEAFF.

This sequence joins TRBV3-1 and TRBJ1-1. The CDR3 length is 12 residues. CDR1 is LGHDT and CDR2 is YNNKEL in the germline V gene (reference sequence). CDR3 sequence reads: CASSQVSTEAFF.

This rearrangement joins TRBV12-3 or TRBV12-4 to TRBJ2-5. This CDR3 contains 13 residues. The CDR3 here is CASSFGQKETQYF.

J is TRBJ2-5 and V is TRBV15; TCRdb picks TRBD2, but there is no DNA to check that call. The length of the CDR3 is 13 residues. The germline gives CDR1 LNHNV, CDR2 YYDKDF (reference sequence). The CDR3 sequence is CATSSGGAGTQYF. Full variable domain (outside the CDR3, taken from reference TRBV15 and TRBJ2-5): DAMVIQNPRYQVTQFGKPVTLSCSQTLNHNVMYWYQQKSSQAPKLLFHYYDKDFNNEADTPDNFQSRRPNTSFCFLDIRSPGLGDTAMYLCATSSGGAGTQYFGPGTRLLVL.

This chain connects TRBV11-1 to TRBJ2-5; absent DNA, TCRdb's TRBD1 call cannot be checked. The CDR3 has 14 residues. The germline CDR1 and CDR2 sequences are SGHAT and FQDESV (reference sequence). The CDR3 protein is CASSLADREETQYF.

This sequence joins TRBV6-2 or TRBV6-3 and TRBJ2-1. CDR3 size: 13 residues. Germline V lookup: CDR1 MNHEY, CDR2 SVGEGT. CDR3 loop: CASSYTIAREQFF.

The chain has TRBV12-3 or TRBV12-4 and TRBJ1-5; with no DNA, the TCRdb D assignment of TRBD1 cannot be verified. This CDR3 is built from 12 residues. CDR3 residues: CASSWGNQPQHF.

V usage is TRBV5-1 and J usage is TRBJ2-3; the TRBD1 assignment by TCRdb is unverifiable without DNA. This CDR3 is built from 14 residues. Germline CDR1 reads SGHRS; CDR2 reads YFSETQ. The CDR3 sequence is CASSSRQGADTQYF.